The rows below give T cell receptor beta chains drawn from one sample of a study of T cell responses to AZD1222 COVID-19 vaccine. This table comes from immunoSEQ multiplex PCR, and its TCRdb copy is limited to in-frame clones, with some not included. The sample contains 85,000 to 95,000 clones, approximately 90% of which appear only once. The sample in question was peripheral blood, obtained 28 days after the second AZD1222 dose. Receptor source: an adult who received the AZD1222 COVID-19 vaccine. CDR3s include the opening cysteine and the closing phenylalanine or tryptophan. A D gene is named only where the DNA matches it firmly. Size tells how often a clone was seen (once, few, many) or the class of an expanded clone, and some rows leave it out.

j_gene	d_gene	v_gene	abundance	CDR3nt	CDR3aa
TRBJ1-4	NA	TRBV18	NA	TGTGCCAGCTCCCTCGACGCGAATGAAAAACTGTTTTTT	CASSLDANEKLFF
TRBJ1-4	NA	TRBV6-5	NA	TGTGCCAGCGCACAGAGGCAGGATCTTTCAGTGGTTTTT	CASAQRQDLSVVF
TRBJ1-1	NA	TRBV5-1	NA	TGCGCCAGCAGGAGGGAAATGGGGAACACTGAAGCTTTCTTT	CASRREMGNTEAFF
TRBJ1-2	NA	TRBV30	NA	TGTGCCTGGAGTGTAGGTCGGCAGGGTTATGGCTACACCTTC	CAWSVGRQGYGYTF
TRBJ2-7	NA	TRBV9	NA	TGTGCCAGCAGCCCCGGGACCAGCTACGAGCAGTACTTC	CASSPGTSYEQYF
TRBJ2-7	NA	TRBV12-5	NA	TGTGCTAGTGGTTTAAGGGCTGGTACGATATCCTACGAGCAGTACTTC	CASGLRAGTISYEQYF
TRBJ2-7	NA	TRBV3-1/TRBV3-2	NA	TGTGCCAGCAGCCAAGGACAGGCCTACGAGCAGTACTTC	CASSQGQAYEQYF
TRBJ2-5	NA	TRBV20-1	NA	TGCAGTGCAAGTAGGGAAGGGGGCGCGGGGGAGACCCAGTACTTC	CSASREGGAGETQYF
TRBJ1-6	NA	TRBV28	NA	TGTGCCAGCGGGGGGGGGAATAATTCACCCCTCCACTTT	CASGGGNNSPLHF
TRBJ1-2	NA	TRBV5-5	NA	TGTGCCAGCAGCTTGGTAACAGGGCGAGGCTACACCTTC	CASSLVTGRGYTF
TRBJ2-7	NA	TRBV6-2/TRBV6-3	few	TGTGCCAGCAGTTACGGCGGGGGCGTAAGTGACGAGCAGTACTTC	CASSYGGGVSDEQYF
TRBJ1-2	TRBD1	TRBV3-1/TRBV3-2	NA	TGTGCCAGCAGCCAGAGGGACAGTATCTATGGCTACACCTTC	CASSQRDSIYGYTF
TRBJ1-2	TRBD1	TRBV6-5	NA	TGTGCCAGCAGTCCAAACCGACAGGGAAGAATCACCTTC	CASSPNRQGRITF
TRBJ2-1	TRBD2	TRBV3-1/TRBV3-2	NA	TGTGCCAGCAGCCAAGAGGTAGCGGGGGGCCGGGTTGAGCAGTTCTTC	CASSQEVAGGRVEQFF
TRBJ1-2	NA	TRBV5-5	NA	TGTGCCAGCAGCTTGGGGACCTCATGGCGAGGCGGCTACACCTTC	CASSLGTSWRGGYTF
TRBJ1-5	NA	TRBV30	NA	TGTGCCTGGAGGGGGGGGGTCTCTGGCAATCAGCCCCAGCATTTT	CAWRGGVSGNQPQHF
TRBJ1-1	NA	TRBV5-1	NA	TGCGCCAGCAGCTTGGAGGGGATTGAAGCTTTCTTT	CASSLEGIEAFF
TRBJ2-1	TRBD2	TRBV9	NA	TGTGCCAGCAGCTCGCAGCGGGGGGCCTACAATGAGCAGTTCTTC	CASSSQRGAYNEQFF
TRBJ2-7	NA	TRBV30	NA	TGTGCCTGGAGGTCCGACAGCTCCTACGAGCAGTACTTC	CAWRSDSSYEQYF
TRBJ1-6	NA	TRBV19	NA	TGTGCCAGCCAACCGGGACGGGCCAATTCACCCCTCCACTTT	CASQPGRANSPLHF
TRBJ2-2	NA	TRBV5-4	NA	TGTGCCAGCAGCCCTCGGGGGAACACCGGGGAGCTGTTTTTT	CASSPRGNTGELFF
TRBJ1-5	TRBD1	TRBV4-1	NA	TGCGCCAGCAGCCAAGACTCGACAGGGGGTTGGAATCAGCCCCAGCATTTT	CASSQDSTGGWNQPQHF
TRBJ1-1	NA	TRBV19	NA	TGTGCCAGTAGTATTGCAGTGAACACTGAAGCTTTCTTT	CASSIAVNTEAFF
TRBJ2-3	TRBD2	TRBV3-1/TRBV3-2	once	TGTGCCAGCAGCCAGTCAGTACTAGCGGGGGGGCGCACAATCACAGATACGCAGTATTTT	CASSQSVLAGGRTITDTQYF
TRBJ2-3	NA	TRBV18	NA	TGTGCCAGCTCAGGGTTACAGGGACCCACAGATACGCAGTATTTT	CASSGLQGPTDTQYF
TRBJ1-6	TRBD1	TRBV6-2/TRBV6-3	few	TGTGCCAGCAGTTACCGGGACAGGGCTAATTCACCCCTCCACTTT	CASSYRDRANSPLHF
TRBJ2-6	NA	TRBV9	NA	TGTGCCAGCATGCAATTCGACTCTGGGGCCAACGTCCTGACTTTC	CASMQFDSGANVLTF
TRBJ1-5	NA	TRBV30	once	TGTGCCTGGAGTGTTGGGGGGGGGAAGGAACAGCCCCAGCATTTT	CAWSVGGGKEQPQHF
TRBJ2-5	NA	TRBV27	once	TGTGCCAGCAGTTTACGCGGGTCGTGGGAGACCCAGTACTTC	CASSLRGSWETQYF
TRBJ1-5	NA	TRBV19	NA	TGTGCCAGTAGTATAGATTTAATTGGGGGCCAGCCCCAGCATTTT	CASSIDLIGGQPQHF
TRBJ1-1	NA	TRBV6-5	NA	TGTGCCAGCAGTTACGGAGGGATTGAAGCTTTCTTT	CASSYGGIEAFF
TRBJ1-6	NA	TRBV30	NA	TGTGCCTGGATGGCGAACTATAATTCACCCCTCCACTTT	CAWMANYNSPLHF
TRBJ1-2	TRBD1	TRBV5-1	NA	TGCGCCAGCAGCCCCACAGGGGAGCTGTCTAACTATGGCTACACCTTC	CASSPTGELSNYGYTF
TRBJ1-5	NA	TRBV4-1	NA	TGCGCCAGCAGCCAAGGACGCCTGAACCTCAATCAGCCCCAGCATTTT	CASSQGRLNLNQPQHF
TRBJ1-1	TRBD1	TRBV12-3/TRBV12-4	NA	TGTGCCAGCAGCATGACAGGGACGGAAGCTTTCTTT	CASSMTGTEAFF